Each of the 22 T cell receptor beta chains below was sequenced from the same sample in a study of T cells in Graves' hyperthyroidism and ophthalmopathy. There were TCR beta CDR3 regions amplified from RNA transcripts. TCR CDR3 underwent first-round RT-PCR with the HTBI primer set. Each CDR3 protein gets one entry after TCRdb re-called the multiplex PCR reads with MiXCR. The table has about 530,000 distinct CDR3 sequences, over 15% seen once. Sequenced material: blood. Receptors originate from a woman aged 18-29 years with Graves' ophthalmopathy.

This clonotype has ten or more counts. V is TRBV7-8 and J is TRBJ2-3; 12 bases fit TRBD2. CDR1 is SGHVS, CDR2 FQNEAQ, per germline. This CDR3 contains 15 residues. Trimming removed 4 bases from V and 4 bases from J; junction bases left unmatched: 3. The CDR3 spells CASSYLAGGPDTQYF. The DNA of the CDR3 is TGTGCCAGCAGCTACCTAGCGGGAGGGCCAGATACGCAGTATTTT.

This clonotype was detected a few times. CDR3: CASSPPAGGIYTEAFF. CDR3 DNA sequence: TGTGCCAGCTCACCACCGGCAGGGGGCATTTACACTGAAGCTTTCTTT. This chain links TRBV18 with TRBJ1-1; TRBD1 matches 8 bases. The CDR3 length is 16 residues. V lost 0 bases to trimming and J lost 3 bases; unmatched junction nucleotides: 6. Germline loops: CDR1 KGHSH, CDR2 LQKENI.

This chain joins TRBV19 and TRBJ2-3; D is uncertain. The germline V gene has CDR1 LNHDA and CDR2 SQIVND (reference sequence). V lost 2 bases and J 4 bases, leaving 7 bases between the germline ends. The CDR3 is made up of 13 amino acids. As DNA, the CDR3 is TGTGCCAGTAGTATAATGGGCGCAGATACGCAGTATTTT. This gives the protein CASSIMGADTQYF.

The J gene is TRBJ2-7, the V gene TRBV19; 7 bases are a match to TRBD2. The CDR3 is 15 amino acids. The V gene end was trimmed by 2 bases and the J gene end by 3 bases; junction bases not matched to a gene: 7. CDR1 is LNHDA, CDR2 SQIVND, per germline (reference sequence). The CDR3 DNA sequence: TGTGCCAGTAGTATATTCGGCGGGAGAGACTACGAGCAGTACTTC. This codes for CASSIFGGRDYEQYF.

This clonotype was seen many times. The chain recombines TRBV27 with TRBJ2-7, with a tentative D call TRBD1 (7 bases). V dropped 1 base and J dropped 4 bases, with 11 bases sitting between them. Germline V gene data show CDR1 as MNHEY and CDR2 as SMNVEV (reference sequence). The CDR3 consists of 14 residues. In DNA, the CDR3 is TGTGCCAGCAGTTTATTTGCAGGGGGGTACGAGCAGTACTTC. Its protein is CASSLFAGGYEQYF.

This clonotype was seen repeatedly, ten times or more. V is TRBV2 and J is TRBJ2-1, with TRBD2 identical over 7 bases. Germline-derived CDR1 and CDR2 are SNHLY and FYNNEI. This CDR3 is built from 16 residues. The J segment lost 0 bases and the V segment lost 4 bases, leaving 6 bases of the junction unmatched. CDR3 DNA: TGTGCCAGCAGTGGGGGGACTACGAGCTCCTACAATGAGCAGTTCTTC. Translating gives CASSGGTTSSYNEQFF. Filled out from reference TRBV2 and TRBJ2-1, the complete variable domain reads EPEVTQTPSHQVTQMGQEVILRCVPISNHLYFYWYRQILGQKVEFLVSFYNNEISEKSEIFDDQFSVERPDGSNFTLKIRSTKLEDSAMYFCASSGGTTSSYNEQFFGPGTRLTVL.

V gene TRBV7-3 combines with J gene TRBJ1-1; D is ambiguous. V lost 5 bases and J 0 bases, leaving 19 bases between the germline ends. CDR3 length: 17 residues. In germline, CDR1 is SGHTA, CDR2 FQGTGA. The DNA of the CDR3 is TGTGCCAGCAGCCTGGGGATGGGTCTTACGATGAACACTGAAGCTTTCTTT. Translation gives CASSLGMGLTMNTEAFF.

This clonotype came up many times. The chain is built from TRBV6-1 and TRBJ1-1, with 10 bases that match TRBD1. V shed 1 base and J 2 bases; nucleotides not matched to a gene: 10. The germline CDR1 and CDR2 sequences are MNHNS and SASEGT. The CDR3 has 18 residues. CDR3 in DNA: TGTGCCAGCAGTGAAGTCCTGGGACAGGGGATAGGTAACACTGAAGCTTTCTTT. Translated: CASSEVLGQGIGNTEAFF.

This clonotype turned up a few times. The CDR3 spells CASYSGGHQPQHF. CDR3 bases: TGTGCCTCCTATTCCGGGGGACATCAGCCCCAGCATTTT. The chain employs TRBV10-3 and TRBJ1-5; tentative D call: TRBD1 (5 bases). From germline, CDR1 is ENHRY and CDR2 SYGVKD. Trimming stripped 11 bases from V and 5 bases from J, with 16 bases between. The CDR3 runs 13 residues.

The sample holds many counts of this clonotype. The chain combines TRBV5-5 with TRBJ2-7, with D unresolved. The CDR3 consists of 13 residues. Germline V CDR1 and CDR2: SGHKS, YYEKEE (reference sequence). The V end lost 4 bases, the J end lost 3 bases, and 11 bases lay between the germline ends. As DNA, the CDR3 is TGTGCCAGCAGCCACCTGGAAGGCTACGAGCAGTACTTC. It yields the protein CASSHLEGYEQYF.

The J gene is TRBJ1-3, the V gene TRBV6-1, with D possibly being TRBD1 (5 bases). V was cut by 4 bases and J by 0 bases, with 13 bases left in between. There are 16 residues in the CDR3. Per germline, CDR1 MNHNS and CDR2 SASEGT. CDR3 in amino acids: CASSAPGRNSGNTIYF. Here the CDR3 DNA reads TGTGCCAGCAGTGCACCGGGACGGAACTCTGGAAACACCATATATTTT.

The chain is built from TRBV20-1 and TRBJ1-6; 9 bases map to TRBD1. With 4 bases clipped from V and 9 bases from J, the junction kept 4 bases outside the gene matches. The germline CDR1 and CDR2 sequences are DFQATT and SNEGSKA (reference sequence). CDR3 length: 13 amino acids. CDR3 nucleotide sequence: TGCAGTGCTATCATGACAGGGGGTTCACCCCTCCACTTT. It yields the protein CSAIMTGGSPLHF.

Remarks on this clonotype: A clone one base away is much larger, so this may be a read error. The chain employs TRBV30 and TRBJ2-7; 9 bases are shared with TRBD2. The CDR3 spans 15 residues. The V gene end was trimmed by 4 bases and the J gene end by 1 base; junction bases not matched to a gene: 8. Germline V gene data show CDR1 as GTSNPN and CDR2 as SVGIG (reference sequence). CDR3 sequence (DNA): TGTGCCTGGAACCTTTCGACTAGCGGTTCCTACGAGCAGTACTTC. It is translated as CAWNLSTSGSYEQYF.

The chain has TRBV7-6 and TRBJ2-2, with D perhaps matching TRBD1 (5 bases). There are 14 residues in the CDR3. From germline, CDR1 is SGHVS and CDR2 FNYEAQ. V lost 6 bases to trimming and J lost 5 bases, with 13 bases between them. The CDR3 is CASRTFKGTGELFF. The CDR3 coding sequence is TGTGCCAGCAGAACTTTCAAGGGGACCGGGGAGCTGTTTTTT.

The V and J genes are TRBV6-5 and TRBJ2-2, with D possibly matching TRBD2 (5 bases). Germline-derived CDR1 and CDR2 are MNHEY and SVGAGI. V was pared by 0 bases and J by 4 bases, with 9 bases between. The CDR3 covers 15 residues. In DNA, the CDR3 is TGTGCCAGCAGTTACTCTAGAGGAGGCACCGGGGAGCTGTTTTTT. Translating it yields CASSYSRGGTGELFF.

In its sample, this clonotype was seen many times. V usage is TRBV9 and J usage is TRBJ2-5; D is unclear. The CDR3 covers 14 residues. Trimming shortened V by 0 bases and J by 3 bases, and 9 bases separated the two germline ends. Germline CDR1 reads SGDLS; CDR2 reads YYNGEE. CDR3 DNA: TGTGCCAGCAGCGTAGGGGTCACCAAAGAGACCCAGTACTTC. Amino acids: CASSVGVTKETQYF.

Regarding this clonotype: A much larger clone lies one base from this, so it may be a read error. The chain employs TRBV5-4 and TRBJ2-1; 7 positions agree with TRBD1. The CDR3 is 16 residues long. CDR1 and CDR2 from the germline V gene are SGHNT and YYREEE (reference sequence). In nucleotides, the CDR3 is TGTGTCAGCAGCGCTACCGGGACAGTCTCCTACAATGAGCAGTTCTTC. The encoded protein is CVSSATGTVSYNEQFF.

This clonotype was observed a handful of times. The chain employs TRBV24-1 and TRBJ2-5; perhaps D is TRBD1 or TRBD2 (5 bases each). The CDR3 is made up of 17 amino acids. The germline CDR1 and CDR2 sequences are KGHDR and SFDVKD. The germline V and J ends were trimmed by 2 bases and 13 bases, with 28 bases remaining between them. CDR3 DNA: TGTGCCACCAGTGATTCGGGTTCCGGGACGGACGATTGGGTCCGGTACTTC. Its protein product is CATSDSGSGTDDWVRYF.

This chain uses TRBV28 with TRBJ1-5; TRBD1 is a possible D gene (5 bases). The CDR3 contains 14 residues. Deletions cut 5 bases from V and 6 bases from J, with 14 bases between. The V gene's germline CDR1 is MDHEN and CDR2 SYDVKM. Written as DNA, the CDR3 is TGTGCCAGCAGTCGGGACGCCCCGGGTCAGCCCCAGCATTTT. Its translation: CASSRDAPGQPQHF.

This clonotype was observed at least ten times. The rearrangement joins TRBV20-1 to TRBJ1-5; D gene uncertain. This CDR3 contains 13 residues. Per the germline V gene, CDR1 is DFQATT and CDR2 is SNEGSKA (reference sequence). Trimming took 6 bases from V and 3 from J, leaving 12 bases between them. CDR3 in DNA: TGCAGTGCAGGCGGACGGCACAATCAGCCCCAGCATTTT. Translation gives CSAGGRHNQPQHF.

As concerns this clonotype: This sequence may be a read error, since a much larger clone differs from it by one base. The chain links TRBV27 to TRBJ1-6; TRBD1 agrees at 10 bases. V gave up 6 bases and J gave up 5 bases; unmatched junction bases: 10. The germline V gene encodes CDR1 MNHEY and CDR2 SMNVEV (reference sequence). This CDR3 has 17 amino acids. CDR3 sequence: CASRAKRTGGDNSPLHF. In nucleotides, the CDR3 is TGTGCCAGCAGAGCAAAAAGGACAGGGGGAGATAATTCACCCCTCCACTTT.

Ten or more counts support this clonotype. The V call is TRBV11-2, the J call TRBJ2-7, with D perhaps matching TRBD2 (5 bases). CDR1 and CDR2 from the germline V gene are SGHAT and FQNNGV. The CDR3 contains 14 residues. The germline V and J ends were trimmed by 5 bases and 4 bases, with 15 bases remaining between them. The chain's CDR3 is CASSPDSQGYEQYF. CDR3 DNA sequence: TGTGCCAGCAGCCCGGACTCTCAAGGTTACGAGCAGTACTTC.